This entry lists 18 T cell receptor beta chains sequenced from one sample in a study of blood T cell repertoires in COVID-19. Method: immunoSEQ multiplex PCR; TCRdb's copy keeps in-frame clones and lacks some. The data contain 210,000 or so clones, around 81% of them singletons. The sequenced material came from PBMCs or T cells enriched from blood (not recorded which). The source is a woman aged 45-60 years with acute COVID-19.

The CDR3 coding sequence is TGTGCCAGCGGCGGCTCGAACACTGAAGCTTTCTTT. This codes for CASGGSNTEAFF. The gene calls are TRBV11-3 and TRBJ1-1; D is ambiguous. The CDR3 spans 12 residues. V gave up 8 bases and J gave up 1 base, with 8 bases separating them. Germline V CDR1 and CDR2: SGHNT, YENEEA.

Only a few counts were recorded for this clone. V is TRBV18 and J is TRBJ1-5; D might be TRBD1 (5 bases). Trimming took 6 bases from V and 3 from J, leaving 9 bases between them. The length of the CDR3 is 13 residues. Germline V gives CDR1 KGHSH, CDR2 LQKENI. The CDR3 reads CASSQDNNQPQHF. In nucleotides, the CDR3 is TGTGCCAGCTCTCAGGACAACAATCAGCCCCAGCATTTT.

The rearrangement joins TRBV7-2 to TRBJ1-4; 8 nucleotides agree with TRBD1. V lost 5 bases, J lost 4 bases, and 9 bases stayed unmatched. The CDR3 contains 16 residues. Per the germline V gene, CDR1 is SGHTA and CDR2 is FQGNSA. The CDR3 is CASSPQGQAGNEKLFF. Written as DNA, the CDR3 is TGTGCCAGCAGCCCACAGGGACAGGCGGGTAATGAAAAACTGTTTTTT.

CDR3 sequence: CASSSATREARETQYF. DNA of the CDR3: TGTGCCAGCAGCTCCGCCACTAGGGAAGCGAGGGAGACCCAGTACTTC. V gene TRBV13 combines with J gene TRBJ2-5; possibly TRBD2 for D (5 bases). The germline V gene encodes CDR1 PRHDT and CDR2 FYEKMQ (reference sequence). The V gene lost 4 bases and the J gene lost 5 bases, with 20 bases spanning the gap. The CDR3 runs 16 residues.

V gene TRBV14 combines with J gene TRBJ2-2, with a tentative D call TRBD1 (6 bases). Germline CDR1 reads SGHDN; CDR2 reads FVKESK. The CDR3 runs 15 residues. V lost 4 bases, J lost 6 bases, and 15 bases lay in between. The CDR3 is CASSRDRSSPGELFF. The CDR3 bases are TGTGCCAGCAGCCGCGACAGGTCATCTCCCGGGGAGCTGTTTTTT.

The V and J genes are TRBV28 and TRBJ1-2; D possibly corresponds to TRBD1 (5 bases). The CDR3 covers 13 residues. Germline lookup yields CDR1 MDHEN and CDR2 SYDVKM. Trimming cost V 0 bases and J 7 bases, with 9 bases left between them. CDR3 nucleotide sequence: TGTGCCAGCAGTTTATGGCAGGGTATTGGCTACACCTTC. Encoded protein: CASSLWQGIGYTF.

The chain recombines TRBV11-2 with TRBJ1-2, with 10 bases fitting TRBD1. The germline gives CDR1 SGHAT, CDR2 FQNNGV. This CDR3 region has 14 residues. J was trimmed by 3 bases and V by 6 bases; bases with no gene match: 4. The CDR3 coding sequence is TGTGCCAGCAGGGGGACAGGGGTTCACTATGGCTACACCTTC. Protein product: CASRGTGVHYGYTF. Filled out from reference TRBV11-2 and TRBJ1-2, the complete variable domain reads EAGVAQSPRYKIIEKRQSVAFWCNPISGHATLYWYQQILGQGPKLLIQFQNNGVVDDSQLPKDRFSAERLKGVDSTLKIQPAKLEDSAVYLCASRGTGVHYGYTFGSGTRLTVV.

The V gene is TRBV7-2, the J gene TRBJ1-2, with 9 bases lining up with TRBD1. Unmatched junction bases numbered 8, after V lost 7 bases and J lost 8 bases. Germline V gives CDR1 SGHTA, CDR2 FQGNSA. The CDR3 consists of 13 residues. The CDR3 sequence is CASTLDRGGGYTF. CDR3 coding DNA: TGTGCCAGCACCCTGGACAGGGGAGGCGGCTACACCTTC.

The gene calls are TRBV19 and TRBJ1-6; TRBD1 aligns across 7 bases. Germline CDR1 and CDR2: LNHDA and SQIVND (reference sequence). The J segment lost 10 bases and the V segment lost 9 bases, leaving 12 bases of the junction unmatched. The CDR3 length is 14 residues. The CDR3 here is CASADRAKSSPLHF. In DNA form, the CDR3 reads TGTGCCAGCGCCGACAGGGCGAAAAGCTCACCCCTCCACTTT.

This clone was counted between two and nine times. This chain connects TRBV3-1 (or the pseudogene TRBV3-2) to TRBJ2-5, with 7 bases that match TRBD2. V lost 1 base to trimming and J lost 2 bases; unmatched junction nucleotides: 4. The germline CDR1 and CDR2 sequences are LGHDT and YNNKEL (reference sequence). The CDR3 runs 15 residues. Written as DNA, the CDR3 is TGTGCCAGCAGCCAAGGGCTAGCGGAACAAGAGACCCAGTACTTC. Its protein product is CASSQGLAEQETQYF.

The gene calls are TRBV9 and TRBJ1-3; TRBD1 might be the D (6 bases). CDR1 and CDR2 (germline): SGDLS, YYNGEE. The CDR3 contains 16 residues. V was clipped by 0 bases and J by 4 bases, with 14 bases between them. The CDR3 region is CASSVEIGGQGNTIYF. Here the CDR3 DNA reads TGTGCCAGCAGCGTAGAGATCGGGGGGCAAGGAAACACCATATATTTT.

This CDR3 is CASSQGAGVRTPLHF. CDR3 coding DNA: TGTGCCAGCAGCCAAGGGGCAGGGGTAAGGACACCCCTCCACTTT. The chain has TRBV3-1 (or the pseudogene TRBV3-2) and TRBJ1-6, with D possibly being TRBD1 (6 bases). This CDR3 is built from 15 residues. Germline lookup yields CDR1 LGHDT and CDR2 YNNKEL (reference sequence). Trimming took 1 base from V and 11 from J, leaving 15 bases between them.

This clone has just one count. V usage is TRBV19 and J usage is TRBJ2-7; TRBD2 matches at 10 bases. V gave up 5 bases and J gave up 2 bases; unmatched junction bases: 6. The CDR3 length is 15 residues. The germline CDR1 and CDR2 sequences are LNHDA and SQIVND (reference sequence). In DNA, the CDR3 is TGTGCCAGTAGTTCCCGGACTAGCGGACCCTACGAGCAGTACTTC. As protein: CASSSRTSGPYEQYF.

This clone was detected once. The chain has TRBV7-2 and TRBJ1-3, with 9 bases lining up with TRBD1. This CDR3 spans 16 amino acids. V trimming: 0 bases; J trimming: 2 bases; junction bases outside the gene matches: 2. CDR1 and CDR2 (germline): SGHTA, FQGNSA. In nucleotides, the CDR3 is TGTGCCAGCAGCTTAGCGGGACAGGGAACTGGAAACACCATATATTTT. As protein: CASSLAGQGTGNTIYF.

The CDR3 region is CASSYGREAFF. Written as DNA, the CDR3 is TGTGCCAGCAGTTACGGCAGGGAAGCTTTCTTT. The chain joins TRBV6-5 to TRBJ1-1; D ambiguous. The CDR3 has 11 amino acids. Deletions cut 2 bases from V and 8 bases from J, with 6 bases between. Germline CDR1 reads MNHEY; CDR2 reads SVGAGI.

The V and J genes are TRBV3-1 (or the pseudogene TRBV3-2) and TRBJ2-1, with TRBD2 matching over 10 bases. The trim removed 4 bases at V and 5 bases at J, leaving 8 bases unmatched. This CDR3 is 16 amino acids long. Germline assignment: CDR1 LGHDT and CDR2 YNNKEL (reference sequence). CDR3 loop: CASSPSGRAGHNEQFF. In DNA, the CDR3 is TGTGCCAGCAGCCCCAGCGGGAGGGCCGGCCACAATGAGCAGTTCTTC.

This chain uses TRBV10-1 with TRBJ2-7; the match to TRBD2 covers 8 bases. Germline V CDR1 and CDR2: WNHNN, SYGVQD (reference sequence). J lost 0 bases, V lost 7 bases, and 8 bases had no gene match. The CDR3 spans 15 residues. The CDR3 nucleotides are TGCGCCAGCATTGATAGCGGGACCCCCTCCTACGAGCAGTACTTC. Its translation: CASIDSGTPSYEQYF.

The rearrangement uses TRBV7-9 and TRBJ2-7, with a possible D match to TRBD2 (6 bases). The CDR3 has 15 amino acids. Trimming cost V 2 bases and J 4 bases, with 15 bases left between them. CDR1 and CDR2 from the germline V gene are SEHNR and FQNEAQ (reference sequence). The CDR3 spells CASSLFRAGRYEQYF. The CDR3 coding sequence is TGTGCCAGCAGCTTATTCCGGGCAGGGAGGTACGAGCAGTACTTC.